These 12 T cell receptor beta chains originate from one sample sequenced in a study of CD8 T cells in Susac syndrome. RNA totalling about 0.45 to 1 ug underwent reverse transcription with random hexamers. A single record per CDR3 protein comes from TCRdb applying MiXCR to the immunoSEQ multiplex PCR reads. The data show some 300,000 distinct CDR3 sequences, 89% seen once. The sequencing input was CD8+ T cells from PBMCs. The receptor set was obtained from a human donor with multiple sclerosis.

The V call is TRBV27, the J call TRBJ2-1, with D tentatively TRBD2 (5 bases). The ends were cut back, 7 bases at V and 0 bases at J, with 16 bases in the middle. CDR1 MNHEY and CDR2 SMNVEV come from the germline V gene (reference sequence). This CDR3 is 16 amino acids long. CDR3 DNA: TGTGCCAGCACTAGTCGGACCGAGGGCTCCTACAATGAGCAGTTCTTC. It is translated as CASTSRTEGSYNEQFF.

The chain combines TRBV19 with TRBJ2-7; TRBD2 aligns across 8 bases. Germline V lookup: CDR1 LNHDA, CDR2 SQIVND (reference sequence). With V trimmed by 3 bases and J by 4 bases, 5 bases remained unmatched. The CDR3 has 14 amino acids. This CDR3 is CASSIVAGGYEQYF. The DNA for the CDR3 is TGTGCCAGTAGTATTGTGGCGGGAGGTTACGAGCAGTACTTC. The entire variable domain, with the rest obtained from reference TRBV19 and TRBJ2-7, is as follows: DGGITQSPKYLFRKEGQNVTLSCEQNLNHDAMYWYRQDPGQGLRLIYYSQIVNDFQKGDIAEGYSVSREKKESFPLTVTSAQKNPTAFYLCASSIVAGGYEQYFGPGTRLTVT.

The chain links TRBV7-9 to TRBJ1-5; a weak D match, TRBD1 (5 bases). This CDR3 comprises 16 residues. V dropped 5 bases and J dropped 0 bases, with 14 bases sitting between them. Germline V CDR1 and CDR2: SEHNR, FQNEAQ (reference sequence). In DNA form, the CDR3 reads TGTGCCAGCAGCCGAGAAGGGGCGTATAGCAATCAGCCCCAGCATTTT. Translation gives CASSREGAYSNQPQHF.

The CDR3 region has the DNA TGTGCCAGCAGCTCCTTACCTAATACGCAGTATTTT. This encodes CASSSLPNTQYF. The genes are TRBV27 and TRBJ2-3, with D uncertain. Germline V CDR1 and CDR2: MNHEY, SMNVEV (reference sequence). The CDR3 spans 12 residues. V was cut by 6 bases and J by 7 bases, with 11 bases left in between.

The chain uses TRBV29-1 and TRBJ2-7; D perhaps matches TRBD1 (5 bases). V shed 7 bases and J shed 1 base, with 14 bases lying between them. The CDR3 extends over 13 amino acids. Germline V CDR1 and CDR2: SQVTM, ANQGSEA. CDR3 in DNA: TGCAGCGCAAAACAGGAGCTATCCTACGAGCAGTACTTC. It codes for CSAKQELSYEQYF.

The CDR3: CASSVDDTGGGSPLHF. CDR3 coding DNA: TGTGCCAGCAGCGTGGATGATACAGGGGGTGGTTCACCCCTCCACTTT. This chain connects TRBV5-6 to TRBJ1-6; 8 bases align to TRBD1. After removal of 4 bases from V and 9 bases from J, the junction contained 12 bases not matched to a gene. Germline V gene lookup returns CDR1 SGHDT and CDR2 YYEEEE. This CDR3 spans 16 amino acids.

This chain connects TRBV19 to TRBJ2-2, with D maybe TRBD1 (5 bases). V was cut by 8 bases and J by 2 bases, with 6 bases left in between. Germline lookup yields CDR1 LNHDA and CDR2 SQIVND (reference sequence). The CDR3 extends over 12 amino acids. The CDR3 region is CASQGNTGELFF. For the CDR3, the DNA is TGTGCCAGTCAGGGAAACACCGGGGAGCTGTTTTTT.

CDR3 amino acids: CASSLGAPSEQYF. CDR3 bases: TGTGCCAGCAGTTTGGGAGCACCGTCCGAGCAGTACTTC. This sequence joins TRBV12-3 or TRBV12-4 and TRBJ2-7; D is perhaps TRBD2 (5 bases). The V end lost 3 bases, the J end lost 6 bases, and 12 bases lay between the germline ends. This CDR3 is built from 13 residues.

This clonotype turned up a few times. The chain employs TRBV7-9 and TRBJ2-5; D not resolved. Germline V gene sequence: CDR1 SEHNR, CDR2 FQNEAQ (reference sequence). V gave up 1 base and J gave up 9 bases, with 15 bases separating them. This CDR3 contains 14 residues. In DNA, the CDR3 is TGTGCCAGCAGCTTAGACTCTGGCGCCTCCCCCCAGTACTTC. It translates to CASSLDSGASPQYF.

This sequence joins TRBV19 and TRBJ2-1, with 9 bases identical to TRBD2. The CDR3 runs 15 residues. Germline V CDR1 and CDR2: LNHDA, SQIVND (reference sequence). With V trimmed by 6 bases and J by 9 bases, 12 bases remained unmatched. The CDR3 sequence: CASSLSGGFLIEQFF. The DNA for the CDR3 is TGTGCCAGTAGCCTTAGCGGGGGATTCCTCATTGAGCAGTTCTTC.

The chain couples TRBV6-6 to TRBJ2-3, with D hard to call. Trimming cost V 2 bases and J 3 bases, with 9 bases left between them. This CDR3 has 14 amino acids. The germline V gene encodes CDR1 MNHNY and CDR2 SVGAGI (reference sequence). In DNA form, the CDR3 reads TGTGCCAGCAGTTACCGATTGACTACAGATACGCAGTATTTT. Encoded protein: CASSYRLTTDTQYF.

The chain couples TRBV6-2 or TRBV6-3 to TRBJ2-7; TRBD1 agrees at 7 bases. This CDR3 has 14 residues. The V segment lost 0 bases and the J segment 1 base; nucleotides outside the gene matches: 0. Germline assignment: CDR1 MNHEY and CDR2 SVGEGT. Here the CDR3 DNA reads TGTGCCAGCAGTTACTCGGGACAGTCCTACGAGCAGTACTTC. Amino acid sequence: CASSYSGQSYEQYF.